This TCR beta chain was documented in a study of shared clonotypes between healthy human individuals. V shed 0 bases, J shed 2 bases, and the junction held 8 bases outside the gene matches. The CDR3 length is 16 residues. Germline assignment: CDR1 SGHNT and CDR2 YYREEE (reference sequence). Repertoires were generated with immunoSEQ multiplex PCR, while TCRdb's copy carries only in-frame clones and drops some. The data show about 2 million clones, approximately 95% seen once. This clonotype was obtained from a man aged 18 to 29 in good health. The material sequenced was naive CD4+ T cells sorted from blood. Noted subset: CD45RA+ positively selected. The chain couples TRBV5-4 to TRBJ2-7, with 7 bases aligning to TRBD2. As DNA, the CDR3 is TGTGCCAGCAGCTTGGACCCGACTAGCAGTACCTACGAGCAGTACTTC. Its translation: CASSLDPTSSTYEQYF.